This is a list of T cell receptor beta chains from one sample in a study of cytomegalovirus exposure and HLA in healthy donors. Sequenced by immunoSEQ multiplex PCR; TCRdb stores in-frame clones only, minus some. The sample includes more than 55,000 clones, about 83% of them seen just once. Sample: PBMCs. The receptors stem from a human donor in good health. Each CDR3 is given without its conserved first and last residue.

v_call	j_call	cdr3_aa
TRBV4-3	TRBJ1-6	ASSQAKRGYSDNSPLH
TRBV7-4	TRBJ2-1	ASSFSGRGGCEQF
TRBV2	TRBJ2-3	ASFRFTDTQY
TRBV7-9	TRBJ2-2	ASTRRGILRGTGELF
TRBV7-3	TRBJ2-3	ASSLSGGALTDTQY
TRBV5-6	TRBJ2-1	ASSLSGLPLGGSYNEQF
TRBV7-9	TRBJ2-5	ASSLVGTPQETQY
TRBV2	TRBJ2-5	ASSRGQGFQETQY
TRBV27	TRBJ2-3	ASRYLRGTSTDTQY
TRBV6-1	TRBJ2-2	ASSKGEGGGELF
TRBV29-1	TRBJ1-1	SVSWDRGPNTEAF
TRBV11-3	TRBJ2-2	ASSLEGTSTGELF
TRBV7-2	TRBJ2-7	ASSLSTTGEQY
TRBV27	TRBJ1-5	ASSRTGGFQPQH
TRBV5-6	TRBJ2-5	ASSLSSMGGETQY
TRBV27	TRBJ1-5	ASSLSGQANQPQH
TRBV6-4	TRBJ2-3	ASKAGGPEDTQY
TRBV6-1	TRBJ1-2	ASSGSGFQSGYT
TRBV7-9	TRBJ2-3	ASSPLGAREGVDTQY
TRBV15	TRBJ1-5	ATSRGEGQQMVQPQH
TRBV9	TRBJ2-1	ASSVRWEYNEQF
TRBV6-5	TRBJ2-1	ASRQLAGGNEQF
TRBV10-3	TRBJ2-2	AISEWASGATGELF
TRBV9	TRBJ2-3	ASSVAGTSTDTQY
TRBV5-1	TRBJ2-2	ASSLVRTSSGSSGELF
TRBV6-5	TRBJ2-7	ASSTLGQGGSEQY
TRBV4-1	TRBJ2-7	ASSQEILASGYEQY
TRBV7-2	TRBJ2-3	ASSLESGVTDTQY
TRBV6-1	TRBJ2-7	ASSTGTRGDEQY
TRBV28	TRBJ1-2	ASSFLRPRQGTSYGYT
TRBV5-1	TRBJ2-2	ASSLQGLAGVGLAGELF
TRBV4-1	TRBJ2-7	ASSWGGHRPYEQY
TRBV27	TRBJ2-2	ASSFLVSTGELF
TRBV30	TRBJ2-7	AWRLGQLYEQY
TRBV30	TRBJ2-7	AWRSRGKLNEQY
TRBV5-6	TRBJ1-4	ASSLEATRRANEKLF
TRBV29-1	TRBJ2-1	SVEDRTSGNNEQF
TRBV7-9	TRBJ1-5	ASSPDRSSNQPQH
TRBV4-2	TRBJ2-2	ASSQGETGELF
TRBV4-1	TRBJ2-1	ASSQGRIGNPSYNEQF
TRBV4-2	TRBJ2-7	ASSQDLTSGSYEQY
TRBV4-3	TRBJ2-1	ASSQEGGLVYNEQF
TRBV9	TRBJ2-5	ASSVDAGGRMETQY
TRBV18	TRBJ2-7	ASSPGAGWADEQY
TRBV27	TRBJ2-1	ASSLTGNEQF
TRBV6-5	TRBJ2-7	ASTKGGGSYEQY
TRBV13	TRBJ2-7	ASSASDSSYEQY
TRBV19	TRBJ2-5	ASSTRTGLGETQY
TRBV4-3	TRBJ2-1	ASSQDRSSGDEQF
TRBV15	TRBJ2-7	ATSRGPLGGHEQY
TRBV18	TRBJ2-5	ASSPPLRGYQETQY
TRBV5-1	TRBJ2-3	ASSSRTSGGGADTQY
TRBV6-1	TRBJ2-1	ASTPTSGRRNEQF
TRBV7-9	TRBJ2-7	ASSLVSGREQY
TRBV9	TRBJ2-3	ASGPGGTQY
TRBV6-5	TRBJ1-1	ASSYTYRGDDTEAF
TRBV6-1	TRBJ2-3	ASSEATGQDTQY
TRBV27	TRBJ1-2	ASRNPGQNYI
TRBV5-1	TRBJ2-5	ASAWGLQETQY
TRBV6-6	TRBJ2-1	ASIPAPVGLNEQF